Shown below are 8 T cell receptor beta chains from a single sample sequenced in a study of blood T cells in healthy people across ages (dated by TCRdb to 2013 to 2016). The method was 5' RACE. A second PCR of roughly 7 to 12 cycles was performed with a sample-barcoded 5' primer and a J-beta primer mix. Clones were called with MiXCR by TCRdb after fastp trimmed the public reads at Q25, and only in-frame beta chains were retained. Rows are combined by CDR3 protein, so each entry shows the most common genes and DNA. In all, the sample holds approximately 1,700,000 distinct CDR3 sequences, and around 40% of those were seen once. The ten largest clones take up 20% to 25% of the sample. The sequenced material came from blood. The receptors were gathered from a human donor in good health.

This clonotype showed up just a few times. The chain recombines TRBV6-5 with TRBJ1-2; weak D call: TRBD1 (6 bases). Germline-derived CDR1 and CDR2 are MNHEY and SVGAGI. The V gene lost 2 bases and the J gene lost 3 bases, with 10 bases spanning the gap. This CDR3 is 14 amino acids long. The CDR3 spells CASSYGDTYYGYTF. CDR3 sequence (DNA): TGTGCCAGCAGTTACGGGGACACCTACTATGGCTACACCTTC.

V and J are TRBV5-6 and TRBJ2-5; D not resolved. The CDR3 consists of 15 residues. Germline lookup yields CDR1 SGHDT and CDR2 YYEEEE. V was trimmed by 0 bases and J by 5 bases, leaving 14 bases between them. Here the CDR3 reads CASSLAPVWSETQYF. In nucleotides, the CDR3 is TGTGCCAGCAGCTTGGCCCCTGTTTGGAGTGAGACCCAGTACTTC.

The chain is built from TRBV18 and TRBJ2-1; D is uncertain. The CDR3 is 15 amino acids. Germline lookup yields CDR1 KGHSH and CDR2 LQKENI. V was clipped by 3 bases and J by 9 bases, with 18 bases between them. CDR3 DNA: TGTGCCAGCTCACCGGCCGGGCTCTCGACGAGTGAGCAGTTCTTC. Its protein is CASSPAGLSTSEQFF.

This clonotype was counted between two and nine times. This chain connects TRBV2 to TRBJ2-5; no firm D call. Germline loops: CDR1 SNHLY, CDR2 FYNNEI. The germline V and J ends were trimmed by 0 bases and 0 bases, with 11 bases remaining between them. There are 16 residues in the CDR3. The CDR3 bases are TGTGCCAGCAGTGAAGCCATGGTACTGTACCAAGAGACCCAGTACTTC. As protein: CASSEAMVLYQETQYF.

The V gene is TRBV5-1, the J gene TRBJ2-1, with TRBD2 identical over 15 bases. Germline V gene sequence: CDR1 SGHRS, CDR2 YFSETQ. V dropped 4 bases and J dropped 6; count of bases not matched to a gene: 8. This CDR3 has 17 amino acids. The CDR3 loop reads CASSRGLAGGSSNEQFF. CDR3 sequence (DNA): TGCGCCAGCAGCAGGGGACTAGCGGGAGGAAGTAGCAATGAGCAGTTCTTC.

On this clonotype: A much larger clone is a single base away; this may be a read error. The chain recombines TRBV5-1 with TRBJ1-1; D is undetermined. The CDR3 loop spans 15 amino acids. In germline, CDR1 is SGHRS, CDR2 YFSETQ. The CDR3 region is CASSLAGTVNTEALF. CDR3 in DNA: TGCGCCAGCAGCTTGGCGGGCACCGTGAACACTGAAGCTCTCTTT.

The chain carries TRBV7-2 and TRBJ2-7, with D unclear. The CDR3 totals 13 residues. Germline V gene sequence: CDR1 SGHTA, CDR2 FQGNSA. Trimming left V 3 bases short and J 3 bases short, with 9 bases between. CDR3 DNA: TGTGCCAGCAGCTTCCAAGCTTACTACGAGCAGTACTTC. Its protein product is CASSFQAYYEQYF.

The chain links TRBV10-3 to TRBJ2-7; possibly TRBD2 for D (5 bases). This CDR3 has 11 amino acids. V lost 7 bases and J 6 bases, leaving 10 bases between the germline ends. The germline gives CDR1 ENHRY, CDR2 SYGVKD. The CDR3 DNA reads TGTGCCATCACCCAAGGAGGCGAGCAGTACTTC. Translated, it gives CAITQGGEQYF.